This T cell receptor beta chain was observed in a study of response to subunit inactivated influenza vaccine. Study-wide findings and caveats: The authors suggested that few new T cells are recruited per seasonal influenza vaccination.

TCRdb processed the RT-PCR reads anew with MiXCR; each CDR3 protein has one entry. Of approximately 570,000 distinct CDR3 sequences in the sample, 7.6% were seen once. This clonotype was seen ten or more times. Its antigen is undetermined. CDR1 and CDR2 from the germline V gene are MDHEN and SYDVKM. V was clipped by 8 bases and J by 1 base; unmatched bases: 5. The CDR3 has 14 amino acids. Source: PBMCs from blood, taken less than 30 months after vaccination. The sequence was collected from a man between 50 and 70 years old who received an inactivated influenza vaccine. The V and J genes are TRBV28 and TRBJ2-3; TRBD2 aligns across 8 bases. The CDR3 DNA is TGTGCCAGCCTGGTCGGGAGGGGCACAGATACGCAGTATTTT. Residues: CASLVGRGTDTQYF.